This passage covers 2 T cell receptor beta chains from one sample sequenced in a study of naive CD8 T cells in extremely preterm neonates. Extremely preterm births at roughly 23-27 weeks of gestation supplied the samples. Study-level results: Relative to older groups, preterm infants had shorter, less trimmed CDR3s with fewer N additions.

Their specific antigens are unknown. The assay was immunoSEQ multiplex PCR, and TCRdb's table has in-frame clones only and misses some. In the table there are about 5,000 clones, 90% to 95% of which are singletons. The sample consisted of naive CD8+ T cells from cord blood. Every receptor here comes from a boy who was born preterm.

This chain uses TRBV7-3 with TRBJ1-5, with D tentatively TRBD1 (6 bases). The CDR3 extends over 15 amino acids. Per germline, CDR1 SGHTA and CDR2 FQGTGA. The V end lost 6 bases, the J end lost 1 base, and 13 bases lay between the germline ends. Written as DNA, the CDR3 is TGTGCCAGCAGGCGTACAGGGTCGAGCAATCAGCCCCAGCATTTT. Protein product: CASRRTGSSNQPQHF. Using reference TRBV7-3 and TRBJ1-5 for the parts outside the CDR3, the full variable domain is GAGVSQTPSNKVTEKGKYVELRCDPISGHTALYWYRQSLGQGPEFLIYFQGTGAADDSGLPNDRFFAVRPEGSVSTLKIQRTERGDSAVYLCASRRTGSSNQPQHFGDGTRLSIL.

The V gene is TRBV27, the J gene TRBJ1-1; D might be TRBD1 (5 bases). There are 13 residues in the CDR3. V was pared by 2 bases and J by 1 base, with 5 bases between. Germline V gene data show CDR1 as MNHEY and CDR2 as SMNVEV (reference sequence). The DNA for the CDR3 is TGTGCCAGCAGTTTACAGGGGAACACTGAAGCTTTCTTT. Translating it yields CASSLQGNTEAFF.